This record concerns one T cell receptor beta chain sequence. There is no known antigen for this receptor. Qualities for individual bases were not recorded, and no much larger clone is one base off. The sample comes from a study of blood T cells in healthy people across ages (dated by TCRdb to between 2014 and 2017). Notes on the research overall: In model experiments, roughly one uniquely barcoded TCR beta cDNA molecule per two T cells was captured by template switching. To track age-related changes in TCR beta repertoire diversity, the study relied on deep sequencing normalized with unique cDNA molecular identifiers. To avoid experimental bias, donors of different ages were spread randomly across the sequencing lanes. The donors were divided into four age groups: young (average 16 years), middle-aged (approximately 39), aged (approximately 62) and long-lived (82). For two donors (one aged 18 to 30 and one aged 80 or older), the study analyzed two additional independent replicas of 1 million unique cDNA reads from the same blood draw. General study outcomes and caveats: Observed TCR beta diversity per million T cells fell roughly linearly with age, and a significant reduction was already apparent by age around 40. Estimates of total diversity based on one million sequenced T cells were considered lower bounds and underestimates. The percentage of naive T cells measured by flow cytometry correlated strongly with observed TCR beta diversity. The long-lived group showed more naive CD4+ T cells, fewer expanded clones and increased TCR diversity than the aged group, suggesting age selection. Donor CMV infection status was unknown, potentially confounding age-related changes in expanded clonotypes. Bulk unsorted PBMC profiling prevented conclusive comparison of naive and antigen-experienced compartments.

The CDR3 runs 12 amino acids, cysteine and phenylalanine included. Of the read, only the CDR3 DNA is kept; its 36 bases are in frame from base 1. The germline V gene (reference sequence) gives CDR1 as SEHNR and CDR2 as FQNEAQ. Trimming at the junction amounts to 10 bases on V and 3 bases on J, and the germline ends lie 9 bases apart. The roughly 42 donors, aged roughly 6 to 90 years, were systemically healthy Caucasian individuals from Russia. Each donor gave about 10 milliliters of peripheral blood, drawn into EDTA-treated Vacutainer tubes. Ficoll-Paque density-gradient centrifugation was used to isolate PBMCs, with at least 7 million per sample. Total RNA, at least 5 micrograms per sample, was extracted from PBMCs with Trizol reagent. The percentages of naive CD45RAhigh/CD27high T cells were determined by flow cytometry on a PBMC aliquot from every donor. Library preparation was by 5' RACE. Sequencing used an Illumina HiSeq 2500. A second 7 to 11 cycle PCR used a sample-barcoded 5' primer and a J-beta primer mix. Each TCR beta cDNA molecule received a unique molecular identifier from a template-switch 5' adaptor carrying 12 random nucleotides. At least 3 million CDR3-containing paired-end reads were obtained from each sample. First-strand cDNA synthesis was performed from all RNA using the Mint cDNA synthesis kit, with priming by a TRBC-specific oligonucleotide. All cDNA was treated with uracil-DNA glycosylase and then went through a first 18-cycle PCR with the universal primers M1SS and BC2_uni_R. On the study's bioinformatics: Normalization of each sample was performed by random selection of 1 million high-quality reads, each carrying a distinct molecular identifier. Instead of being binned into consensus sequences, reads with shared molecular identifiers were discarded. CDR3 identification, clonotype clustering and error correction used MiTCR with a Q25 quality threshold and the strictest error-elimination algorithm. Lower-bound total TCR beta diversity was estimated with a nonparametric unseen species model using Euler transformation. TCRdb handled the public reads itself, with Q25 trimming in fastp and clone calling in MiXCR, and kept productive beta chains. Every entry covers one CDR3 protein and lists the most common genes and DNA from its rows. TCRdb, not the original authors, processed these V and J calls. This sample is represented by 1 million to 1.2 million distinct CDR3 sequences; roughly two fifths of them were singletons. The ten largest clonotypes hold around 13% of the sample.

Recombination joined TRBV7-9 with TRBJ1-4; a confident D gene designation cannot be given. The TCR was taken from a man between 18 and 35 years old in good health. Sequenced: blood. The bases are TGTGCCATAGGGTTCGCTAATGAAAAACTGTTTTTT. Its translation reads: CAIGFANEKLFF.